The 11 T cell receptor beta chains listed next were all sequenced from one sample in a study of graft-versus-host responses after intestinal transplantation (dated by TCRdb to about 2021). The intended sense of this specimen's time point label: cells obtained before transplantation from donor or recipient. Their antigens are not known. The receptor library was made with the immunoSEQ multiplex PCR assay. In TCRdb, the immuneACCESS table is reduced to in-frame sequences with V and J assigned. These tables do not hold every clone; where another copy was compared, an unresolved V gene accounts for under half, and the others remain unexplained. The sample table shows about 38,000 clones, and 94% are seen once. Clones ranked in the top ten supply 0.22% of the sample. The source material was unstimulated CD4+ T cells sorted from spleen or lymph node cells, sampled before transplant. The receptors stem from a human donor who was the organ donor for an intestinal transplant.

The chain recombines TRBV5-4 with TRBJ1-1, with TRBD1 as a possible D gene (5 bases). This CDR3 is 14 amino acids long. V was shortened by 1 base and J by 4 bases, with 11 bases between the two germline ends. Germline V gene data show CDR1 as SGHNT and CDR2 as YYREEE (reference sequence). The CDR3 DNA is TGTGCCAGCAGCTTGATTGGGGGGGGCACTGAAGCTTTCTTT. Translation gives CASSLIGGGTEAFF. Full variable domain (outside the CDR3, taken from reference TRBV5-4 and TRBJ1-1): ETGVTQSPTHLIKTRGQQVTLRCSSQSGHNTVSWYQQALGQGPQFIFQYYREEENGRGNFPPRFSGLQFPNYSSELNVNALELDDSALYLCASSLIGGGTEAFFGQGTRLTVV.

The rearrangement uses TRBV7-2 and TRBJ2-4; no clear D gene. V was clipped by 1 base and J by 7 bases, with 5 bases between them. CDR1 SGHTA and CDR2 FQGNSA come from the germline V gene. This CDR3 spans 12 amino acids. DNA of the CDR3: TGTGCCAGCAGCTTAGTGGAGAACATTCAGTACTTC. Translated: CASSLVENIQYF.

The V gene is TRBV6-1, the J gene TRBJ2-3, with no clear D. CDR1 and CDR2 from the germline V gene are MNHNS and SASEGT. The CDR3 consists of 14 residues. The V end was cut by 0 bases, the J end by 2 bases, with 6 bases between. This CDR3 reads CASSEASPTDTQYF. The CDR3 region has the DNA TGTGCCAGCAGTGAAGCGAGCCCCACAGATACGCAGTATTTT.

The CDR3 DNA follows: TGCGCCAGCAGACAAGACGGACACACCGGGGAGCTGTTTTTT. It is translated as CASRQDGHTGELFF. The genes are TRBV5-1 and TRBJ2-2, with D hard to call. The CDR3 runs to 14 residues. The germline CDR1 and CDR2 sequences are SGHRS and YFSETQ. Trimming left V 5 bases short and J 3 bases short, with 11 bases between.

The chain combines TRBV5-6 with TRBJ1-6, with 7 bases matching TRBD1. The V segment lost 4 bases and the J segment 5 bases; nucleotides outside the gene matches: 3. The CDR3 length is 14 residues. Germline V CDR1 and CDR2: SGHDT, YYEEEE. CDR3 DNA: TGTGCCAGCAGCCTGGGACAGCATAATTCACCCCTCCACTTT. Translation: CASSLGQHNSPLHF.

This clone was seen a single time. This chain joins TRBV9 and TRBJ2-3; the match to TRBD2 covers 11 bases. Unmatched junction bases numbered 4, after V lost 0 bases and J lost 1 base. Germline loops: CDR1 SGDLS, CDR2 YYNGEE. CDR3 size: 17 residues. CDR3 in DNA: TGTGCCAGCAGCGTAGGCCCGGGACTAGCGGGCACAGATACGCAGTATTTT. It is translated as CASSVGPGLAGTDTQYF.

The chain uses TRBV28 and TRBJ1-1; TRBD1 might be the D (5 bases). The germline V gene encodes CDR1 MDHEN and CDR2 SYDVKM. The CDR3 contains 13 residues. Trimming took off 2 bases at V and 1 base at J, with 5 bases between the two ends. The DNA for the CDR3 is TGTGCCAGCAGTTTAGACAGGAACACTGAAGCTTTCTTT. This gives the protein CASSLDRNTEAFF.

The chain recombines TRBV11-2 with TRBJ2-7; weak D call: TRBD2 (5 bases). V was cut by 5 bases and J by 5 bases, with 16 bases left in between. The CDR3 spans 14 residues. Germline CDR1 is SGHAT and CDR2 is FQNNGV. CDR3 region: CASSHAGVTDEQYF. CDR3 DNA: TGTGCCAGCAGCCACGCCGGGGTTACAGACGAGCAGTACTTC.

This chain links TRBV4-3 with TRBJ2-7; D gene ambiguous. V lost 1 base to trimming and J lost 3 bases, with 7 bases between them. The length of the CDR3 is 13 residues. CDR1 LGHNA and CDR2 YSLEER come from the germline V gene. CDR3 residues: CASSQVPGYEQYF. CDR3 bases: TGCGCCAGCAGCCAAGTGCCGGGCTACGAGCAGTACTTC.

This clone was observed once. The rearrangement uses TRBV6-5 and TRBJ1-1; D ambiguous. CDR3 length: 11 amino acids. Germline values: CDR1 MNHEY, CDR2 SVGAGI. Trimming pared 2 bases from V and 4 bases from J, leaving 2 bases between. The CDR3 region has the DNA TGTGCCAGCAGTTACGGCACTGAAGCTTTCTTT. Translated: CASSYGTEAFF.

This clone was picked up one time. This rearrangement joins TRBV11-2 to TRBJ2-3; 7 bases map to TRBD2. Looked up from germline, CDR1 is SGHAT and CDR2 is FQNNGV. This CDR3 has 13 residues. The ends lost 2 bases at V and 5 bases at J; junction bases unmatched: 1. CDR3 sequence: CASSLPGGDTQYF. The CDR3 nucleotides read TGTGCCAGCAGCTTACCGGGGGGAGATACGCAGTATTTT. The variable domain in full, completed from reference TRBV11-2 and TRBJ2-3, reads EAGVAQSPRYKIIEKRQSVAFWCNPISGHATLYWYQQILGQGPKLLIQFQNNGVVDDSQLPKDRFSAERLKGVDSTLKIQPAKLEDSAVYLCASSLPGGDTQYFGPGTRLTVL.